This T cell receptor beta chain was sequenced during a study of T-cell memory formation after mild COVID-19 (dated by TCRdb to the early 2020s). For context, the study as a whole: Most TCR sequence clusters were specific to one of the two donors. T-cell clones expanding and contracting after mild COVID-19 in a couple of donors were tracked by longitudinal TCRalpha and TCRbeta repertoire sequencing. Two young, previously healthy adult volunteers made up the cohort, one male and one female. Overall study results and their limits: Contracting CD4+ clones were located mainly in the CM and EM memory subsets, whereas CD8+ clones were found to be enriched in EMRA. Some responding clones were detected in pre-infection memory, which suggested that pre-existing cross-reactive memory T cells had joined the SARS-CoV-2 response. Clones that contracted from day 15 to 85 showed balanced CD4/CD8 phenotypes, whereas a second wave of clones that expanded from day 15 to 37 leaned towards CD4+. The study covered only two mild cases, and larger cohorts including severe cases with pre-infection samples were considered necessary. The second-wave clones that peaked on day 37 were not confirmed to be SARS-CoV-2 specific.

Sequencing was carried out with an Illumina NovaSeq 6000. TCRalpha and TCRbeta cDNA libraries were built by 5'RACE with constant-segment primers, adding sample barcodes and unique molecular identifiers. Trizol reagent was used to extract RNA from every sample. The libraries were amplified in two PCR steps, and the second step added a second sample barcode and Illumina TruSeq adapters. The libraries were sequenced on an Illumina NovaSeq using 2 x 150 bp paired-end reads. Per the original workflow: With migec v1.2.7, reads were demultiplexed and then collapsed into UMI-guided consensus sequences. Using mixcr v2.1.11, UMI consensuses were aligned to TRA and TRB V and J templates and then assembled into clonotypes. Expanded or contracted clonotypes were those called significant by both edgeR and NoisET, with noise models trained on biological replicates. edgeR calls used a false discovery rate-adjusted p below 0.01 and a log2 fold-change threshold of 1. PCA with hierarchical clustering of max-normalized trajectories of the 1000 most abundant clonotypes was used as exploratory dynamics analysis. Separately sequenced CD4+ and CD8+ repertoires were used to assign a CD4 or CD8 phenotype to each responding clone. In TCRdb, the public reads were trimmed at Q25 with fastp and aligned with MiXCR, with productive beta chains retained. Each entry is one CDR3 protein sequence, shown with its most common DNA and genes. The V and J calls and clone size are TCRdb's, not the authors'. For this sample the table gives a few hundred thousand distinct CDR3 sequences, of which 15% to 20% were detected only once. The ten largest clones take up roughly 21% of the sample.

Concerning this clonotype: Its antigen is unknown. No base qualities exist here, and no much larger clone lies one base off it.

V and J lose 6 bases and 6 bases, and a span of 12 bases separates them. Taken from cysteine to phenylalanine, the CDR3 has 13 residues. The only DNA kept is the CDR3, 39 bases in frame from the first base. Ficoll-Paque density gradient centrifugation was used to isolate PBMCs. The chain is encoded by TRBV12-3 or TRBV12-4 joined to TRBJ1-5; TRBD1 could be the D gene, as 6 bases match. This TCR was recovered from a man between 18 and 29 years old who had mild COVID-19 (a few samples of this study predate the infection). The sample titles of this study are shuffled in the database, so cell type and time point are left out; the donor was told from shared clones. What was sequenced was PBMCs or a T cell subset sorted from them (not recorded which). The nucleotide sequence is given as TGTGCCAGCAGGAGGGGGGTGCGTCAGCCCCAGCATTTT. Translated, this gives CASRRGVRQPQHF.